The 3 T cell receptor beta chains below all came from one sample that was sequenced in a study of post-analysis software for immune sequencing data. Study outcomes and limitations: Higher frequency in patients than in controls was seen for about five TRBV segments, with TRBV5-6, TRBV5-1 and TRBV20-1 among them.

Their target antigens are unknown. TCR beta libraries were prepared from cDNA with unique molecular identifiers. TCRdb reprocessed the PCR reads via MiXCR and lists one record per CDR3 protein. The data show approximately 660,000 distinct CDR3 sequences, approximately 59% seen once. Sequenced: blood. The receptors here all came from a girl aged 2 to 10 with multiple sclerosis.

V usage is TRBV5-1 and J usage is TRBJ2-4; 8 bases line up with TRBD1. The V segment lost 0 bases and the J segment 0 bases; nucleotides outside the gene matches: 11. The CDR3 spans 19 residues. Germline V CDR1 and CDR2: SGHRS, YFSETQ. This CDR3 is CASSLAPSTGVQAKNIQYF. CDR3 DNA sequence: TGCGCCAGCAGCTTGGCTCCCTCGACAGGGGTCCAAGCCAAAAACATTCAGTACTTC.

The chain employs TRBV28 and TRBJ2-3; D is unclear. The ends were cut back, 4 bases at V and 2 bases at J, with 10 bases in the middle. Looked up from germline, CDR1 is MDHEN and CDR2 is SYDVKM. This CDR3 region has 14 residues. The CDR3 is CASSYKGYTDTQYF. CDR3 DNA: TGTGCCAGCAGTTACAAGGGCTACACAGATACGCAGTATTTT.

The chain combines TRBV12-3 or TRBV12-4 with TRBJ2-3; 15 bases match TRBD2. This CDR3 is 16 amino acids long. J was trimmed by 6 bases and V by 6 bases; bases with no gene match: 7. CDR3 coding DNA: TGTGCCAGCAGCCATCACGGGACTAGCGGGGGGGATACGCAGTATTTT. It yields the protein CASSHHGTSGGDTQYF.